This passage covers 26 T cell receptor beta chains from one sample sequenced in a study of shared clonotypes between healthy human individuals (dated by TCRdb to about 2020). Receptor amplification or capture employed the immunoSEQ multiplex PCR assay. The table was pulled from immuneACCESS by TCRdb, which kept in-frame rearrangements only. Such tables lose some clones; where checked, under half of the loss comes from unresolved V genes, and the rest has no known cause. Here the sample has around 500,000 clones; 75% to 85% occur a single time. In total, the top ten clones hold under 15% of the sample. The specimen was PBMCs. Every receptor here comes from a woman in her 40s in good health. Some clones in this sample may be carry-over from other donors' samples.

This chain joins TRBV4-1 and TRBJ2-5, with TRBD2 identical over 11 bases. V shed 4 bases and J 5 bases; nucleotides not matched to a gene: 3. The CDR3 contains 14 residues. Germline V gene lookup returns CDR1 MGHRA and CDR2 YSYEKL. CDR3 DNA: TGCGCCAGCAGCCTGACTAGCGGGATCGAGACCCAGTACTTC. Amino acid sequence: CASSLTSGIETQYF.

The J gene is TRBJ2-5, the V gene TRBV18; no firm D call. The germline V and J ends were trimmed by 2 bases and 4 bases, with 8 bases remaining between them. Germline CDR1 and CDR2: KGHSH and LQKENI. There are 13 residues in the CDR3. CDR3 sequence (DNA): TGTGCCAGCTCACCAAATGTTGCAGAGACCCAGTACTTC. Protein: CASSPNVAETQYF. Variable domain in full (rest from reference TRBV18 and TRBJ2-5): NAGVMQNPRHLVRRRGQEARLRCSPMKGHSHVYWYRQLPEEGLKFMVYLQKENIIDESGMPKERFSAEFPKEGPSILRIQQVVRGDSAAYFCASSPNVAETQYFGPGTRLLVL.

The chain combines TRBV5-1 with TRBJ2-4, with 8 bases aligning to TRBD1. Unmatched junction bases numbered 13, after V lost 0 bases and J lost 5 bases. Germline lookup yields CDR1 SGHRS and CDR2 YFSETQ. The CDR3 sequence is 18 residues long. The CDR3 spells CASSLALATNRGENIQYF. The CDR3, as DNA: TGCGCCAGCAGCTTGGCCCTAGCTACCAACAGGGGGGAAAACATTCAGTACTTC.

This rearrangement joins TRBV4-3 to TRBJ1-1, with a possible D match to TRBD1 (6 bases). There are 13 residues in the CDR3. The V gene's germline CDR1 is LGHNA and CDR2 YSLEER. The ends were cut back, 3 bases at V and 10 bases at J, with 15 bases in the middle. CDR3 in amino acids: CASSQDTGWIAFF. CDR3 nucleotides: TGCGCCAGCAGCCAGGACACAGGGTGGATAGCTTTCTTT.

In this sample, this clone turned up once. The genes are TRBV5-1 and TRBJ1-2; possible D gene TRBD1, 5 bases. V was trimmed by 5 bases and J by 3 bases, leaving 17 bases between them. Per germline, CDR1 SGHRS and CDR2 YFSETQ. The CDR3 has 15 residues. The CDR3 loop is CASSLFGVGDYGYTF. The CDR3 coding sequence is TGCGCCAGCAGTCTGTTTGGTGTAGGGGACTATGGCTACACCTTC.

This clone showed up many times. The chain couples TRBV5-6 to TRBJ2-3; D remains unclear. Germline V gene data show CDR1 as SGHDT and CDR2 as YYEEEE. The CDR3 covers 13 residues. The V end lost 5 bases, the J end lost 6 bases, and 13 bases lay between the germline ends. The CDR3: CASRLVPDDTQYF. The CDR3, as DNA: TGTGCCAGCAGACTCGTACCGGATGATACGCAGTATTTT.

CDR3 protein: CASSRIAGGPYTGELFF. CDR3 in DNA: TGTGCCAGCAGCCGAATAGCGGGAGGGCCATACACCGGGGAGCTGTTTTTT. This rearrangement joins TRBV7-8 to TRBJ2-2; 11 bases fit TRBD2. This CDR3 has 17 amino acids. From germline, CDR1 is SGHVS and CDR2 FQNEAQ. Trimming took 5 bases from V and 3 from J; bases not matched to a gene: 8.

Here the CDR3 reads CASTATIETHGYTF. CDR3 sequence (DNA): TGTGCCAGTACAGCAACTATAGAGACCCATGGCTACACCTTC. The V and J genes are TRBV19 and TRBJ1-2; D remains unclear. Trimming removed 7 bases at V and 6 bases at J, with 18 bases between. This CDR3 contains 14 residues. CDR1 and CDR2 from the germline V gene are LNHDA and SQIVND (reference sequence).

V usage is TRBV7-9 and J usage is TRBJ1-1, with D possibly being TRBD1 (5 bases). This CDR3 region has 17 residues. The germline CDR1 and CDR2 sequences are SEHNR and FQNEAQ (reference sequence). Trimming removed 3 bases from V and 5 bases from J, with 22 bases in between. The CDR3 sequence is CASSLGWWGREETEAFF. The CDR3 DNA reads TGTGCCAGCAGCTTGGGATGGTGGGGCAGGGAGGAGACTGAAGCTTTCTTT.

The V gene is TRBV7-2, the J gene TRBJ2-3; 9 bases map to TRBD2. Germline values: CDR1 SGHTA, CDR2 FQGNSA. This CDR3 contains 17 residues. The V segment lost 1 base and the J segment 1 base; nucleotides outside the gene matches: 6. CDR3 nucleotides: TGTGCCAGCAGCTTAGACCCCCTAGCGGGGCGCACAGATACGCAGTATTTT. Protein product: CASSLDPLAGRTDTQYF.

Many counts were recorded for this clone. Other DNA sequences of this sample code for an identical CDR3. V and J are TRBV28 and TRBJ2-6; D gene uncertain. The V gene's germline CDR1 is MDHEN and CDR2 SYDVKM. The CDR3 sequence is 15 residues long. The V and J ends lost 5 bases and 1 base respectively, with 9 bases between them. CDR3 residues: CASSQVLSGANVLTF. The CDR3 bases are TGTGCCAGCAGTCAGGTTTTGTCTGGGGCCAACGTCCTGACTTTC.

The V call is TRBV5-1, the J call TRBJ2-1; maybe TRBD2 (6 bases). This CDR3 has 13 residues. CDR1 is SGHRS, CDR2 YFSETQ, per germline. Trimming removed 2 bases at V and 7 bases at J, with 10 bases between. Here the CDR3 reads CASSFRERNEQFF. CDR3 bases: TGCGCCAGCAGCTTTCGGGAGCGGAATGAGCAGTTCTTC.

The chain couples TRBV18 to TRBJ1-4; D is unresolved. In germline, CDR1 is KGHSH, CDR2 LQKENI. V was cut by 1 base and J by 7 bases, with 7 bases left in between. The CDR3 runs to 13 residues. CDR3 sequence (DNA): TGTGCCAGCTCACCACGGTCAGGTGAAAAACTGTTTTTT. It specifies CASSPRSGEKLFF. The variable domain in full, completed from reference TRBV18 and TRBJ1-4, reads NAGVMQNPRHLVRRRGQEARLRCSPMKGHSHVYWYRQLPEEGLKFMVYLQKENIIDESGMPKERFSAEFPKEGPSILRIQQVVRGDSAAYFCASSPRSGEKLFFGSGTQLSVL.

This chain joins TRBV7-3 and TRBJ2-1; possibly TRBD1 or TRBD2 for D (5 bases each). The ends were cut back, 0 bases at V and 10 bases at J, with 10 bases in the middle. The CDR3 sequence is 13 residues long. Germline loops: CDR1 SGHTA, CDR2 FQGTGA. The CDR3 region is CASSLTSGTEQFF. CDR3 DNA sequence: TGTGCCAGCAGCTTAACCTCAGGGACCGAGCAGTTCTTC.

With respect to this clone: A far larger clone is one base from this, pointing to a likely read error. Other nucleotide sequences from this sample produce the same CDR3. The chain is built from TRBV10-3 and TRBJ2-7; TRBD1 matches 7 bases. V lost 7 bases to trimming and J lost 1 base; unmatched junction nucleotides: 4. This CDR3 spans 13 amino acids. Germline V gene data show CDR1 as ENHRY and CDR2 as SYGVKD. The CDR3 reads CAIKGARSYEQYF. The CDR3 DNA sequence: TGTGCCATCAAGGGGGCCCGTTCCTACGAGCAGTACTTC.

The chain recombines TRBV28 with TRBJ2-1; TRBD1 is a possible D gene (6 bases). The germline V and J ends were trimmed by 4 bases and 11 bases, with 12 bases remaining between them. CDR1 and CDR2 from the germline V gene are MDHEN and SYDVKM. The CDR3 totals 12 residues. The CDR3, as DNA: TGTGCCAGCAGTTCGGAAGGGGGTAAGCAGTTCTTC. Translation gives CASSSEGGKQFF.

In this sample, this clone turned up once. This sequence joins TRBV11-1 and TRBJ2-7; 7 bases align to TRBD2. Germline trimming cut 6 bases from V and 0 bases from J; bases unmatched to any gene: 5. The CDR3 has 14 amino acids. Germline V CDR1 and CDR2: SGHAT, FQDESV (reference sequence). CDR3 sequence (DNA): TGTGCCAGCAGGCCGGGGACTACCTCCTACGAGCAGTACTTC. This encodes CASRPGTTSYEQYF.

The V gene is TRBV11-3, the J gene TRBJ2-7; D tentatively reads TRBD1 or TRBD2 (5 bases each). This CDR3 has 13 amino acids. Between the trimmed V and J ends, which lost 5 bases and 6 bases, there was a span of 14 bases. Germline V CDR1 and CDR2: SGHNT, YENEEA. CDR3 amino acids: CASSQGPFAEQYF. CDR3 nucleotides: TGTGCCAGCAGCCAGGGACCATTCGCCGAGCAGTACTTC.

This clone appeared a few times. The CDR3 coding sequence is TGTGCCTGGAATGCATTCGATCGTGGGACTGAAGCTTTCTTT. This sequence encodes CAWNAFDRGTEAFF. The rearrangement links TRBV30 to TRBJ1-1; no clear D. With 4 bases removed from V and 5 bases from J, the gap between germline ends came to 17 bases. Germline CDR1 GTSNPN, CDR2 SVGIG (reference sequence). CDR3 length: 14 amino acids.

The V and J genes are TRBV28 and TRBJ2-1; 8 bases match TRBD2. CDR3 length: 16 amino acids. Losses at the gene ends were 2 bases for V and 1 base for J; bases not matched to a gene: 4. Germline assignment: CDR1 MDHEN and CDR2 SYDVKM. This CDR3 reads CASSLPSGRSYNEQFF. Here the CDR3 DNA reads TGTGCCAGCAGTTTACCCAGCGGGAGATCCTACAATGAGCAGTTCTTC.

This clone has a handful of counts. One base away lies a much larger clone, so this may be a sequencing read error. The same CDR3 can be traced to other DNA sequences in this sample. The chain recombines TRBV30 with TRBJ1-5; D remains unclear. The ends were cut back, 2 bases at V and 4 bases at J, with 15 bases in the middle. Germline CDR1 GTSNPN, CDR2 SVGIG (reference sequence). CDR3 length equals 15 residues. CDR3 nucleotide sequence: TGTGCCTGGAGTCTGTTTGGTCCTAAAAATCAGCCCCAGCATTTT. Translating gives CAWSLFGPKNQPQHF.

The gene calls are TRBV6-4 and TRBJ1-1; 8 bases are a match to TRBD1. The CDR3 totals 14 residues. Germline V CDR1 and CDR2: MRHNA, SNTAGT. V lost 6 bases, J lost 6 bases, and 9 bases stayed unmatched. CDR3: CASSPGAGGSEAFF. The CDR3 coding sequence is TGTGCCAGCAGCCCCGGGGCAGGGGGCTCTGAAGCTTTCTTT.

The rearrangement links TRBV11-3 to TRBJ2-7; D remains ambiguous. The CDR3 consists of 16 residues. Trimming removed 2 bases at V and 4 bases at J, with 18 bases between. CDR1 SGHNT and CDR2 YENEEA come from the germline V gene. CDR3 residues: CASSLISGGPFYEQYF. The CDR3 nucleotides read TGTGCCAGCAGCTTAATTTCGGGCGGCCCTTTTTACGAGCAGTACTTC.

This clone showed up just once. The V gene is TRBV11-2, the J gene TRBJ2-5; D is undetermined. The CDR3 has 12 amino acids. The V end lost 7 bases, the J end lost 4 bases, and 10 bases lay between the germline ends. In germline, CDR1 is SGHAT, CDR2 FQNNGV. CDR3 amino acids: CASTPTPETQYF. The CDR3 DNA reads as TGTGCCAGCACCCCAACCCCAGAGACCCAGTACTTC. Full variable domain (rest looked up from reference TRBV11-2 and TRBJ2-5): EAGVAQSPRYKIIEKRQSVAFWCNPISGHATLYWYQQILGQGPKLLIQFQNNGVVDDSQLPKDRFSAERLKGVDSTLKIQPAKLEDSAVYLCASTPTPETQYFGPGTRLLVL.

This clone was detected only a few times. The chain joins TRBV4-3 to TRBJ1-2; D is unclear. The V end lost 1 base, the J end lost 2 bases, and 11 bases lay between the germline ends. Per germline, CDR1 LGHNA and CDR2 YSLEER. This CDR3 comprises 15 residues. DNA for the CDR3: TGCGCCAGCAGCCAAGGAGGGCAGGCAAACTATGGCTACACCTTC. Its protein product is CASSQGGQANYGYTF.

This clone was detected a few times. V and J are TRBV25-1 and TRBJ2-2; D unclear. CDR1 is MGHDK, CDR2 SYGVNS, per germline. The CDR3 is 11 amino acids. The V and J ends lost 5 bases and 8 bases respectively, with 6 bases between them. The CDR3 region is CASSYLGELFF. The CDR3 DNA follows: TGTGCCAGCAGTTATTTGGGGGAGCTGTTTTTT.